This TCR beta chain was captured in a study of long-term antiretroviral therapy in people with HIV. The immunoSEQ assay was v3.0, run at survey level. Assay used: immunoSEQ multiplex PCR; TCRdb lists only in-frame clones, some missing. Among 30,000 to 40,000 clones listed, roughly 80% were seen once. The germline gives CDR1 KGHSH, CDR2 LQKENI. Trimming removed 1 base from V and 2 bases from J; junction bases left unmatched: 8. CDR3 length: 18 amino acids. Specimen: unsorted PBMCs, collected 1.5 years after starting antiretroviral therapy. The V gene is TRBV18, the J gene TRBJ2-3, with 11 bases matching TRBD1. The receptor's source is a man aged 18 to 29 with HIV. The CDR3 DNA follows: TGTGCCAGCTCACCACTGGGACAGGGGGTTTCGGACACAGATACGCAGTATTTT. This gives the protein CASSPLGQGVSDTDTQYF.